This is a list of T cell receptor beta chains from one sample in a study of radiotherapy plus CTLA-4 blockade in lung cancer. Sequenced by immunoSEQ multiplex PCR; TCRdb stores in-frame clones only, minus some. The repertoire holds tens of thousands of clones, with around 82% as singletons. The input for sequencing was peripheral blood, taken from a patient treated with radiotherapy plus ipilimumab. These receptors originate from a human donor with non-small cell lung cancer who had a complete response to radiotherapy plus ipilimumab. Both conserved end residues are part of each CDR3. The D gene is left open where the match is weak. The size of a clone is reported for some rows only, either as once, few or many, or as a class for expanded clones.

TRBJ2-5 | TRBV5-5 | TRBD1 | - | 15 | TGTGCCAGCAGCTTAGGACAGGGGAGGCAAGAGACCCAGTACTTC | CASSLGQGRQETQYF
TRBJ1-2 | TRBV30 | - | once | 12 | TGTGCCTGGACGCCAGGTGACTATGGCTACACCTTC | CAWTPGDYGYTF
TRBJ2-1 | TRBV4-3 | - | - | 15 | TGCGCCAGCAGCCAAGAACCTACTAGCAACAATGAGCAGTTCTTC | CASSQEPTSNNEQFF
TRBJ2-5 | TRBV5-1 | - | - | 16 | TGCGCCAGTAGCTTGGGGAACAGAGGCCGAGGAGAGACCCAGTACTTC | CASSLGNRGRGETQYF
TRBJ2-1 | TRBV11-2 | TRBD2 | - | 17 | TGTGCCAGCAGCTTAGATTCACTAGCGGGGGGGCTCTATGAGCAGTTCTTC | CASSLDSLAGGLYEQFF
TRBJ2-5 | TRBV11-3 | - | - | 13 | TGTGCCAGCAGCCCCCGGGCCCAAGAGACCCAGTACTTC | CASSPRAQETQYF
TRBJ2-3 | TRBV9 | - | - | 14 | TGTGCCAGCAGCGTAGGTGGTTTCACAGATACGCAGTATTTT | CASSVGGFTDTQYF
TRBJ2-1 | TRBV30 | TRBD2 | - | 16 | TGTGCCTGGAGTGCTACAGGGACTAGCGGGAGCAATGAGCAGTTCTTC | CAWSATGTSGSNEQFF
TRBJ1-1 | TRBV19 | - | - | 15 | TGTGCCAGTAGTATGCCGGTGAGAGGGTTGAAGGAAGCTTTCTTT | CASSMPVRGLKEAFF
TRBJ2-1 | TRBV5-1 | TRBD2 | - | 15 | TGCGCCAGCAGAAAAACGGGACTAGATGTCAATGAGCAGTTCTTC | CASRKTGLDVNEQFF
TRBJ2-3 | TRBV7-7 | TRBD1 | - | 15 | TGTGCTAGCAGCGCCACCGGGACAGCTACGGATACGCAGTATTTT | CASSATGTATDTQYF
TRBJ1-4 | TRBV2 | - | - | 13 | TGTGCCAGCAGTGAAGCGCGGCGGGAAAAACTGTTTTTT | CASSEARREKLFF
TRBJ1-1 | TRBV18 | TRBD1 | - | 15 | TGTGCCAGCTCACCACGAGGGGGCGGGAACACTGAAGCTTTCTTT | CASSPRGGGNTEAFF
TRBJ1-5 | TRBV19 | - | once | 13 | TGTGCCAGTAGCCCTCCCAGGCCACGGCCCCAGCATTTT | CASSPPRPRPQHF
TRBJ2-7 | TRBV7-8 | - | - | 14 | TGTGCCAGCAGCTTAGAACGGCTAGCCTACGAGCAGTACTTC | CASSLERLAYEQYF
TRBJ1-1 | TRBV30 | - | - | 11 | TGTGCCTGGGGTCTTGACACTGAAGCTTTCTTT | CAWGLDTEAFF
TRBJ2-7 | TRBV7-9 | - | - | 15 | TGTGCCAGCAGCTTAATAGGGCAGTCCATCTACGAGCAGTACTTC | CASSLIGQSIYEQYF
TRBJ1-2 | TRBV29-1 | - | - | 11 | TGCAGCGTTGATAGGATCTATGGCTACACCTTC | CSVDRIYGYTF
TRBJ2-5 | TRBV30 | - | - | 14 | TGTGCCTGGAGTCCTGGGAGAAGCCAAGAGACCCAGTACTTC | CAWSPGRSQETQYF
TRBJ2-7 | TRBV11-2 | - | - | 15 | TGTGCCAGCAGCGAAAGTCGGGGTGGGGGCAGAGAGCAGTACTTC | CASSESRGGGREQYF
TRBJ1-3 | TRBV6-5 | TRBD1 | - | 15 | TGTGCCAGCAGTCCAGGGGGTGACTCTGGAAACACCATATATTTT | CASSPGGDSGNTIYF
TRBJ2-1 | TRBV7-2 | - | - | 12 | TGTGCCAGCAGCTCTCCACTTTCTGAGCAGTTCTTC | CASSSPLSEQFF
TRBJ1-2 | TRBV7-9 | - | - | 13 | TGTGCCAGCAGTTTATCGACACCGTATGGCTACACCTTC | CASSLSTPYGYTF
TRBJ2-1 | TRBV2 | TRBD2 | - | 16 | TGTGCCAGCAGTCGTGATAGCGGGAGAGGACGCAATGAGCAGTTCTTC | CASSRDSGRGRNEQFF
TRBJ2-1 | TRBV6-6 | - | - | 16 | TGTGCCAGCAGTCCTCAGCGGGCCACCTCCTACAATGAGCAGTTCTTC | CASSPQRATSYNEQFF
TRBJ1-2 | TRBV29-1 | - | - | 13 | TGCAGCGTTGCGGGGGGCGGGAACTATGGCTACACCTTC | CSVAGGGNYGYTF
TRBJ1-1 | TRBV10-2 | - | once | 11 | TGCGCCAGCAGCGGGAACACTGAAGCTTTCTTT | CASSGNTEAFF
TRBJ2-7 | TRBV10-3 | - | - | 12 | TGTGCCATCAGTGAACACGTCTACGAGCAGTACTTC | CAISEHVYEQYF
TRBJ1-1 | TRBV6-1 | - | - | 15 | TGTGCCAGCAGTGAAATCGGGAATTTTGCGGCTGAAGCTTTCTTT | CASSEIGNFAAEAFF
TRBJ2-7 | TRBV10-2 | - | - | 12 | TGCGCCACTTCACTAGATTCCTACGAGCAGTACTTC | CATSLDSYEQYF
TRBJ2-7 | TRBV19 | TRBD2 | - | 21 | TGTGCCAGTAGTATAACGGGACCCGGACTAGCGGGGGGCCTGAGCTCCTACGAGCAGTACTTC | CASSITGPGLAGGLSSYEQYF
TRBJ1-3 | TRBV5-6 | TRBD1 | - | 15 | TGTGCCAGCAGACAGGACAGGGGTGGTGGAAACACCATATATTTT | CASRQDRGGGNTIYF
TRBJ2-1 | TRBV5-1 | TRBD1 | - | 15 | TGCGCCAGCAGCTTGGCCAAGGGGGCGATGGATGAGCAGTTCTTC | CASSLAKGAMDEQFF
TRBJ1-5 | TRBV6-1 | TRBD1 | - | 15 | TGTGCCAGCAGTGCTAAAGGGACAGGCAATCAGCCCCAGCATTTT | CASSAKGTGNQPQHF
TRBJ1-1 | TRBV18 | - | - | 13 | TGTGCCAGCTCACCAACCCAGACTACTGAAGCTTTCTTT | CASSPTQTTEAFF
TRBJ2-5 | TRBV11-3 | - | - | 13 | TGTGCCAGCAGTTACGGTGAAAAAGAGACCCAGTACTTC | CASSYGEKETQYF
TRBJ2-3 | TRBV9 | TRBD1 | few | 13 | TGTGCCAGCAGCGTAGGGGACAGGGATACGCAGTATTTT | CASSVGDRDTQYF
TRBJ1-2 | TRBV4-1 | - | - | 13 | TGCGCCAGCAGCCCGGTAGGCCCCCGCGACTACACCTTC | CASSPVGPRDYTF
TRBJ1-5 | TRBV18 | - | - | 16 | TGTGCCAGCTCACCACCGGGGCGGGTTAGCAATCAGCCCCAGCATTTT | CASSPPGRVSNQPQHF
TRBJ2-2 | TRBV2 | - | - | 14 | TGTGCCAGCAGGGAACAGGGGAACACCGGGGAGCTGTTTTTT | CASREQGNTGELFF
TRBJ2-2 | TRBV4-3 | - | few | 17 | TGCGCCAGCAGCCAAGAATCCGGCGGGGGCGCCACCGGGGAGCTGTTTTTT | CASSQESGGGATGELFF
TRBJ1-1 | TRBV11-3 | - | - | 16 | TGTGCCAGCAGCTTAGTGGGGATGTCAACGAGCACTGAAGCTTTCTTT | CASSLVGMSTSTEAFF
TRBJ1-2 | TRBV9 | - | - | 20 | TGTGCCAGCAGCGTAGATCGGTGGACAGTAGGGAGGTCCCCATTTGGGGGCTACACCTTC | CASSVDRWTVGRSPFGGYTF
TRBJ2-3 | TRBV11-2 | - | - | 15 | TGTGCCAGCAGACCCAATTGGGGTAGCACAGATACGCAGTATTTT | CASRPNWGSTDTQYF
TRBJ2-3 | TRBV11-3 | TRBD2 | - | 13 | TGTGCCAGCAGCCGCGGGGGAGTCGATACGCAGTATTTT | CASSRGGVDTQYF
TRBJ2-6 | TRBV14 | TRBD1 | - | 17 | TGTGCCAGCAGCCAGAACATGGGACAGCGCGGGGCCAACGTCCTGACTTTC | CASSQNMGQRGANVLTF
TRBJ1-2 | TRBV2 | TRBD1 | few | 16 | TGTGCCAGCAGGCCCCCGGGGACAGGGGGCGGCTATGGCTACACCTTC | CASRPPGTGGGYGYTF
TRBJ1-2 | TRBV5-1 | - | - | 13 | TGCGCCAGCAGCTTCCAGGACAGAGGCGGCTACACCTTC | CASSFQDRGGYTF
TRBJ2-7 | TRBV6-6 | TRBD2 | once | 16 | TGTGCCAGCAGTGGACTAGCGGGGGGACGATCCTACGAGCAGTACTTC | CASSGLAGGRSYEQYF
TRBJ1-4 | TRBV4-3 | TRBD1 | few | 19 | TGCGCCAGCAGCCAAGATTGGGACAGGGGCTTTGGACCTAATGAAAAACTGTTTTTT | CASSQDWDRGFGPNEKLFF
TRBJ2-1 | TRBV18 | - | - | 14 | TGTGCCAGCTCACAACGGGCAGAGCCGGATGAGCAGTTCTTC | CASSQRAEPDEQFF
TRBJ1-2 | TRBV7-2 | - | - | 15 | TGTGCCAGCAGCCGAACGTTACAGGAAAACTATGGCTACACCTTC | CASSRTLQENYGYTF
TRBJ2-3 | TRBV5-1 | - | - | 15 | TGCGCCAGCACATTTGATGGGATGGGGACAGATACGCAGTATTTT | CASTFDGMGTDTQYF
TRBJ1-4 | TRBV5-1 | - | few | 14 | TGCGCCAGCAGCTTGGCGGCTACAGGTGAAAAACTGTTTTTT | CASSLAATGEKLFF
TRBJ1-2 | TRBV11-2 | - | - | 15 | TGTGCCAGCAGCTCCACTAGGGGGACAAACTATGGCTACACCTTC | CASSSTRGTNYGYTF
TRBJ1-4 | TRBV6-5 | - | - | 16 | TGTGCCAGCAGTTACTCCGGGGTTGCAACTAATGAAAAACTGTTTTTT | CASSYSGVATNEKLFF
TRBJ1-5 | TRBV6-5 | TRBD1 | - | 15 | TGTGCCAGCAGTTACTCAGGGGGCAGCAATCAGCCCCAGCATTTT | CASSYSGGSNQPQHF
TRBJ2-1 | TRBV7-9 | - | - | 12 | TGTGCCAGCAGCTCAGAGAACAATGAGCAGTTCTTC | CASSSENNEQFF
TRBJ1-1 | TRBV5-5 | - | - | 14 | TGTGCCAGCAGCTTGTCTTGGACCAACACTGAAGCTTTCTTT | CASSLSWTNTEAFF